This TCR beta chain was found in a study of T cell responses to AZD1222 COVID-19 vaccine. The CDR3 length is 15 residues. CDR1 is SGHAT, CDR2 FQDESV, per germline (reference sequence). The ends were cut back, 3 bases at V and 3 bases at J, with 15 bases in the middle. Overall study findings and caveats: Donors skewed white British and female; clonal diversity was possibly underestimated. The study reported that nearly half of spike-specific TCRs target unmutated variant regions. Only a handful of people who got AZD1222 tested seropositive at baseline.

Concerning this clone itself: The antigen is undetermined.

The table came from immunoSEQ multiplex PCR; TCRdb's copy has only in-frame clones and leaves some out. Altogether around 120,000 clones are present, approximately 88% being singletons, with the ten largest covering 4.5% to 6%. The receptor comes from an adult in good health. The material sequenced was peripheral blood, taken on day 0 of AZD1222 vaccination. The chain employs TRBV11-1 and TRBJ2-7, with D tentatively TRBD1 or TRBD2 (6 bases each). CDR3: CASSFQAGGGYEQYF. The DNA for the CDR3 is TGTGCCAGCAGCTTCCAGGCCGGGGGCGGCTACGAGCAGTACTTC.